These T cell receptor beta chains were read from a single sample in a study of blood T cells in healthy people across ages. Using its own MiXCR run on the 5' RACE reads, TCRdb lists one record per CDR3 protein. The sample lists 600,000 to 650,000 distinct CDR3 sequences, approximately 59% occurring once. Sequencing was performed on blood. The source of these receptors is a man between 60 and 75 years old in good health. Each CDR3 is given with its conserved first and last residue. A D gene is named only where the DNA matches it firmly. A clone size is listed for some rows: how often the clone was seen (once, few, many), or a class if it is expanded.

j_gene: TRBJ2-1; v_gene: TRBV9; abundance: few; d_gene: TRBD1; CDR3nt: TGTGCCAGCAGCGCTCGGACAGGGGGCAGGAATGAGCAGTTCTTC; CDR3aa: CASSARTGGRNEQFF
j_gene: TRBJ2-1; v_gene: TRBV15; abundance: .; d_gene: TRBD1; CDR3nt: TGTGCCACCAGCAGAGACTGGGACAGGGAGTTCTTC; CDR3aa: CATSRDWDREFF
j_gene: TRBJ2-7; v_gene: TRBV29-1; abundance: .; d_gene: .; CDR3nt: TGCAGCGGCGGGGTAGGGGCGGGCGAGCAGTACTTC; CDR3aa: CSGGVGAGEQYF
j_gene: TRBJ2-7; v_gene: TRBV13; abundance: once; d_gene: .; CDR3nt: TGTGCCAGCAGCCTGACTAGTCGGTCGGAGTACTTC; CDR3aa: CASSLTSRSEYF
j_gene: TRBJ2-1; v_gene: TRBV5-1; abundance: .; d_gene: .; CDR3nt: TGCGCCAGCAGCCGGACGGGGGGCAGCGTCGATGAGCAGTTCTTC; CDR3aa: CASSRTGGSVDEQFF
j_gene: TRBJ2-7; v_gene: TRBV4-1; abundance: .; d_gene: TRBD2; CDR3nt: TGCGCCAGCAGCGGTAGTAGGTTGGCGGGGGCCTACGAGCAGTACTTC; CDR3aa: CASSGSRLAGAYEQYF
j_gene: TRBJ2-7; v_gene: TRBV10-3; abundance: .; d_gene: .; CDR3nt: TGTGCCATCAGTGCTACGGGGAGGTCGTCCTACGAGCAGTACTTC; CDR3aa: CAISATGRSSYEQYF
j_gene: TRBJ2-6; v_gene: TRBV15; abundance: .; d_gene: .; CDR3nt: TGTGCCACCATCAACTCTGGGGCCAACGTCCTGACTTTC; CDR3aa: CATINSGANVLTF
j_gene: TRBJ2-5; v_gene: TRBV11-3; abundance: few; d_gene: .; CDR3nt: TGTGCCAGCAGCCAGGACCCAACCAAGGAGGAGACCCAGTACTTC; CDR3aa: CASSQDPTKEETQYF
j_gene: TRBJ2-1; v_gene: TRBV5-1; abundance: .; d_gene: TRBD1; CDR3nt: TGCGCCAGCAGCGCGGCGGCTCCAGGGGGTATTGAGCAGTTCTTC; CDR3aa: CASSAAAPGGIEQFF
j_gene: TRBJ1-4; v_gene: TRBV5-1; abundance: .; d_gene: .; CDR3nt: TGCGCCAGCAGCCCGGGACCTCCTGCAACTAATGAAAAACTGTTTTTT; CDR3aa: CASSPGPPATNEKLFF
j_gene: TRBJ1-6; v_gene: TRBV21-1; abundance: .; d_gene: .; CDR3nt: TGTGCCAGCAGCAAAACGGACTTATGTTCACCCCTCCACTTT; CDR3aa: CASSKTDLCSPLHF
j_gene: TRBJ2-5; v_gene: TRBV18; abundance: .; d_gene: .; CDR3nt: TGTGCCAGCTCGCCTTCCAAGTCTGCTCTAAGGGAGCAGTACTTC; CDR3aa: CASSPSKSALREQYF
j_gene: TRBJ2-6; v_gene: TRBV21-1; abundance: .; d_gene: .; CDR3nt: TGTGCCAGCAGCAAAGGGCCAGGCCCCAATCGCTCTGGGGCCAACGTCCTGACTTTC; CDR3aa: CASSKGPGPNRSGANVLTF
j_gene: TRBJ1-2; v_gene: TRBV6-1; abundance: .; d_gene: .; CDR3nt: TGTGCCAGCAACAACAGGAGGGTGGGTGGCTACACCTTC; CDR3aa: CASNNRRVGGYTF
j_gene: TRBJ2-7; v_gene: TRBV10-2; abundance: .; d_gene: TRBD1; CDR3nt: TGCGCCAGCAAGTCCGGGACAGCCCCCTACGAGCAGTACTTC; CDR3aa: CASKSGTAPYEQYF
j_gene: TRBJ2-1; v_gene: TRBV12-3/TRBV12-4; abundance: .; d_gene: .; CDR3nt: TGTGCCAGCAGTTTCGAGGTCCACCCCCTCTACAATGAGCAGTTCTTC; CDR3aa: CASSFEVHPLYNEQFF
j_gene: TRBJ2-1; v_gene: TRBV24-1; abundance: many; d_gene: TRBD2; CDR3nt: TGTGCCACCAGTGACCCAGGACTAGCGGGGGGGGAGCAGTTCTTC; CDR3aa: CATSDPGLAGGEQFF
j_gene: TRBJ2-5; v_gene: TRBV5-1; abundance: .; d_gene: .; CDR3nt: TGCGCCAGCAGCTTGGCCTCGTTCGGCCAAGAGACCCAGTACTTC; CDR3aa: CASSLASFGQETQYF
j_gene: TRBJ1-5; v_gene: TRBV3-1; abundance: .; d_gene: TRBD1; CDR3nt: TGTGCCAGCAGCCAAACCCAGGGGGCGGATCAGCCCCAGCATTTT; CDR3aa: CASSQTQGADQPQHF
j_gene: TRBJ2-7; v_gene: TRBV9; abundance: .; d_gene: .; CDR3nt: TGTGCCAGCAGCGTAGATTCGCGGGGAGGATCCTACGAGCAGTACTTC; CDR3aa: CASSVDSRGGSYEQYF
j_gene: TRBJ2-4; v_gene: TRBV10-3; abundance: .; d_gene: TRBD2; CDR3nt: TGTGCCATCAGTGCCTATAGCGGGGGGTCCTACAATGAGCAGTACTTC; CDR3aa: CAISAYSGGSYNEQYF
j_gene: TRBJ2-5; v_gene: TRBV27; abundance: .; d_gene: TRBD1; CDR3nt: TGTGCCAGCAGTTTATCGGGGACAGGGGTGGAGACCCAGTACTTC; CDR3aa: CASSLSGTGVETQYF
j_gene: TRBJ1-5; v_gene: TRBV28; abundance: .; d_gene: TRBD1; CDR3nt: TGTGCCAGCAGGACAGGGTCGGGTCAGCCCCAGCATTTT; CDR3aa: CASRTGSGQPQHF
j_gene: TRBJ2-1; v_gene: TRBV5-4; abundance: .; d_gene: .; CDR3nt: TGTGCCAGCAGCCCCGTCCGCGGTGAGCAGTTCTTC; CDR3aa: CASSPVRGEQFF
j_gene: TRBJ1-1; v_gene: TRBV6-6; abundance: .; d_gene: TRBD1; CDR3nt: TGTGCCAGCAGTTACTCGACATCAACAGGGGGGAACACTGAAGCTTTCTTT; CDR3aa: CASSYSTSTGGNTEAFF
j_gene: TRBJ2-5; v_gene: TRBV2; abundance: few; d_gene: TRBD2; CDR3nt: TGTGCCAGCGGAAGGACTAGCGGGGGCCGCCAAGAGACCCAGTACTTC; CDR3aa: CASGRTSGGRQETQYF
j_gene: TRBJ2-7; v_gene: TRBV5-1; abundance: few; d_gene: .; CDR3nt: TGCGCCAGCAGCTTGGATGACCGGGGTGGCGAGCAGTACTTC; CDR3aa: CASSLDDRGGEQYF
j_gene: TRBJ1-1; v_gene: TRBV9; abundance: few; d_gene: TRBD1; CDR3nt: TGTGCCAGCAGCGTAGCTGGCCGACAGGGATGGCGTGAAGCTTTCTTT; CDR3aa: CASSVAGRQGWREAFF
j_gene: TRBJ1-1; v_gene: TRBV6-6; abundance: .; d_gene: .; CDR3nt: TGTGCCAGCAGTTACGCTGCGTCGGGGGGAACTGAAGCTTTCTTT; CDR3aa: CASSYAASGGTEAFF
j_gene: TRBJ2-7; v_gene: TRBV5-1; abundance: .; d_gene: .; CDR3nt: TGCGCCAGCAGCAGGTCGGGGGGCGGTAGCGAGCAGTACTTC; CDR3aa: CASSRSGGGSEQYF
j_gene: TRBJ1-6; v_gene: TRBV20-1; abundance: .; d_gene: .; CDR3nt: TGCAGTGCTGCCAGGGACCCCTATAATTCACCCCTCCACTTT; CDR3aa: CSAARDPYNSPLHF
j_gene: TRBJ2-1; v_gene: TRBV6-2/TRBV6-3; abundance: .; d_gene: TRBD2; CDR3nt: TGTGCCAGCAGTACCAGCGGGGGGGCGAGTAATGAGCAGTTCTTC; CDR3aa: CASSTSGGASNEQFF
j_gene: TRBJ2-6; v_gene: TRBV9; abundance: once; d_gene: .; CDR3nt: TGTGCCAGCAACTCCCGGGTCTCTGGGGCCAACGTCCTGACTTTC; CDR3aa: CASNSRVSGANVLTF
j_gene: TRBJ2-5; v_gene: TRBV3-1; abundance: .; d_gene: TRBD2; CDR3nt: TGTGCCAGCAGCTCGGGGGGACTATCCGAGACCCAGTACTTC; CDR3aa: CASSSGGLSETQYF
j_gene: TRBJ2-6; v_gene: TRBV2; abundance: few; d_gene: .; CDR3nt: TGTGCCAGTGTAGGCATCGCTGGGGCCAACGTCCTGACTTTC; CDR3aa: CASVGIAGANVLTF
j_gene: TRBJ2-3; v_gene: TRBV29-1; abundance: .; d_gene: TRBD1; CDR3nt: TGCAGCGTTGAAGGCTTTGGACAGGGGGCATGGCTCGTAACAGATACGCAGTATTTT; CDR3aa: CSVEGFGQGAWLVTDTQYF
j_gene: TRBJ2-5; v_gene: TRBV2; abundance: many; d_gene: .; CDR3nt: TGTGCCAGCAGACGAACGTCGACGGGCCAGTACTTC; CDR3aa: CASRRTSTGQYF
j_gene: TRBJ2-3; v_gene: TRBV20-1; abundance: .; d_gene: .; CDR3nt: TGCAGTGCTAGAGATATACTACAGGACCACACAGATACGCAGTATTTT; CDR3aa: CSARDILQDHTDTQYF
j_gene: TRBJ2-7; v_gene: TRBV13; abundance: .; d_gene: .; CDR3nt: TGTGCCAGCAGCTCGGTGAGAAGAAGCGGGCAGTACTTC; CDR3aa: CASSSVRRSGQYF
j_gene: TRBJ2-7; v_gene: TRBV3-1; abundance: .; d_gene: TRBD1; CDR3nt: TGTGCCAGCAGCCAGATGGACAGGTACGACGAGCAGTACTTC; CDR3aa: CASSQMDRYDEQYF
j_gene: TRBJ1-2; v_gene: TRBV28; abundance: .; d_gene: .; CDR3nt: TGTGCCAGCAGTCCGCCGGGACGGCAATATGGCTACACCTTC; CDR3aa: CASSPPGRQYGYTF
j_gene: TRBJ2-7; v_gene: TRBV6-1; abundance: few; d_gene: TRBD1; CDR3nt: TGTGCCAGCGGACCCGGAAGAACAGGGGGCGTGAATTACGAGCAGTACTTC; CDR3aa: CASGPGRTGGVNYEQYF
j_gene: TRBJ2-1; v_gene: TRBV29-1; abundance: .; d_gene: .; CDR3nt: TGCAGCGTCGCCGAGGTGGGGGACTACAATGAGCAGTTCTTC; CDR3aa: CSVAEVGDYNEQFF